The next 32 T cell receptor beta chains were all read from a single sample in a study of blood T cell repertoires in COVID-19. Sequencing used immunoSEQ multiplex PCR; TCRdb keeps in-frame clones, though not all of them. Of about 140,000 clones in the sample, about 83% were seen once. Sequencing used peripheral blood. The receptors stem from a human donor in a cohort sampled during active COVID-19.

The rearrangement joins TRBV27 to TRBJ2-1; 7 bases are a match to TRBD1. Per germline, CDR1 MNHEY and CDR2 SMNVEV (reference sequence). This CDR3 is 17 amino acids long. With 2 bases clipped from V and 2 bases from J, the junction kept 9 bases outside the gene matches. The CDR3 coding sequence is TGTGCCAGCAGTTTAGAGGGGGCCCGACTTACCTACAATGAGCAGTTCTTC. This translates into CASSLEGARLTYNEQFF.

This clone has a single count. This chain links TRBV3-1 (or the pseudogene TRBV3-2) with TRBJ1-2, with 8 bases aligning to TRBD1. The ends lost 0 bases at V and 0 bases at J; junction bases unmatched: 9. This CDR3 is built from 18 residues. Germline lookup yields CDR1 LGHDT and CDR2 YNNKEL (reference sequence). CDR3 nucleotide sequence: TGTGCCAGCAGCCAAGATTTTTGGCAGGGGGCCGCTAACTATGGCTACACCTTC. Protein: CASSQDFWQGAANYGYTF.

J is TRBJ2-7 and V is TRBV19, with TRBD1 matching 9 bases. The germline gives CDR1 LNHDA, CDR2 SQIVND (reference sequence). V lost 5 bases and J lost 5; bases outside the gene matches: 10. The CDR3 is 15 amino acids. CDR3 nucleotide sequence: TGTGCCAGTAGTTTCCCGGACAGGGGAGTCCACGAGCAGTACTTC. Translating it yields CASSFPDRGVHEQYF.

Of note for this clone: In the same sample, other DNA sequences code for this CDR3. The chain combines TRBV2 with TRBJ2-2, with 10 bases aligning to TRBD2. Germline assignment: CDR1 SNHLY and CDR2 FYNNEI. The V and J ends lost 4 bases and 3 bases, in that order; junction bases with no gene match: 2. The CDR3 loop spans 15 amino acids. This CDR3 is CASSVLAGDTGELFF. The CDR3 coding sequence is TGTGCCAGCAGTGTGCTAGCGGGAGACACCGGGGAGCTGTTTTTT.

The chain combines TRBV7-8 with TRBJ2-7, with D tentatively TRBD1 (7 bases). The CDR3 is 16 residues long. Per germline, CDR1 SGHVS and CDR2 FQNEAQ. The germline V and J ends were trimmed by 4 bases and 0 bases, with 16 bases remaining between them. The CDR3 region has the DNA TGTGCCAGCAGCTACCAGGGGGGAAAAAGCTCCTACGAGCAGTACTTC. It encodes CASSYQGGKSSYEQYF.

The chain combines TRBV28 with TRBJ1-1; D is undetermined. The V end was cut by 5 bases, the J end by 5 bases, with 18 bases between. There are 15 residues in the CDR3. Per germline, CDR1 MDHEN and CDR2 SYDVKM. The CDR3: CASSPASGFQTEAFF. As DNA, the CDR3 is TGTGCCAGCAGTCCCGCATCGGGTTTTCAGACTGAAGCTTTCTTT.

This clone was found once. The V gene is TRBV2, the J gene TRBJ1-1; possible D gene TRBD1, 5 bases. The V gene's germline CDR1 is SNHLY and CDR2 FYNNEI. The CDR3 loop spans 15 amino acids. Trimming took off 5 bases at V and 0 bases at J, with 13 bases between the two ends. The CDR3 protein is CASSPTGGVNTEAFF. CDR3 DNA: TGTGCCAGCAGTCCCACGGGGGGGGTGAACACTGAAGCTTTCTTT.

This clone turned up a few times. V usage is TRBV7-3 and J usage is TRBJ2-1; 11 nucleotides align to TRBD2. The ends lost 1 base at V and 9 bases at J; junction bases unmatched: 11. The CDR3 runs to 17 residues. In germline, CDR1 is SGHTA, CDR2 FQGTGA. This chain's CDR3 is CASSLNFGLAGGGEQFF. The CDR3 bases are TGTGCCAGCAGCTTAAACTTTGGCCTAGCGGGAGGCGGTGAGCAGTTCTTC.

The J gene is TRBJ2-5, the V gene TRBV5-4; TRBD2 aligns across 10 bases. The V gene's germline CDR1 is SGHNT and CDR2 YYREEE (reference sequence). The V segment lost 7 bases and the J segment 5 bases; nucleotides outside the gene matches: 8. The CDR3 runs 14 residues. CDR3 loop: CASARSGGGETQYF. The DNA for the CDR3 is TGTGCCAGCGCAAGAAGCGGGGGGGGTGAGACCCAGTACTTC.

The chain has TRBV3-1 (or the pseudogene TRBV3-2) and TRBJ2-3; TRBD2 matches at 12 bases. The CDR3 is 17 residues long. V lost 4 bases to trimming and J lost 1 base; unmatched junction nucleotides: 6. The germline V gene encodes CDR1 LGHDT and CDR2 YNNKEL (reference sequence). CDR3: CASSRRLAGDGTDTQYF. CDR3 coding DNA: TGTGCCAGCAGCCGCCGACTAGCGGGAGACGGCACAGATACGCAGTATTTT.

This chain joins TRBV27 and TRBJ1-5, with D possibly TRBD1 on 6 matching bases. V lost 2 bases to trimming and J lost 4 bases, with 27 bases between them. The CDR3 consists of 20 residues. Germline CDR1 is MNHEY and CDR2 is SMNVEV (reference sequence). In DNA, the CDR3 is TGTGCCAGCAGTTTAGAAGTGCCCCCGCCCGGACAGCCGGGAAATCAGCCCCAGCATTTT. Its translation is CASSLEVPPPGQPGNQPQHF.

V is TRBV30 and J is TRBJ1-2; D may be TRBD1 (5 bases). The germline V gene has CDR1 GTSNPN and CDR2 SVGIG (reference sequence). Trimming stripped 3 bases from V and 8 bases from J, with 22 bases between. This CDR3 spans 15 amino acids. CDR3 sequence: CAWSQIPDSPPGYTF. The CDR3 coding sequence is TGTGCCTGGAGCCAAATCCCTGACAGTCCTCCGGGCTACACCTTC.

J is TRBJ2-1 and V is TRBV3-1 (or the pseudogene TRBV3-2); TRBD2 matches 10 bases. CDR3 length: 18 amino acids. CDR1 and CDR2 from the germline V gene are LGHDT and YNNKEL (reference sequence). V lost 1 base to trimming and J lost 1 base; unmatched junction nucleotides: 7. This chain's CDR3 is CASSQVSPTSGSYNEQFF. CDR3 DNA sequence: TGTGCCAGCAGCCAAGTTTCCCCGACTAGCGGGTCCTACAATGAGCAGTTCTTC.

This chain connects TRBV3-1 (or the pseudogene TRBV3-2) to TRBJ2-5; 8 positions agree with TRBD2. The germline CDR1 and CDR2 sequences are LGHDT and YNNKEL (reference sequence). V gave up 8 bases and J gave up 2 bases; unmatched junction bases: 7. CDR3 length: 14 residues. CDR3: CASGRRGVQETQYF. In DNA form, the CDR3 reads TGTGCCAGCGGGCGGCGGGGGGTACAAGAGACCCAGTACTTC.

The gene calls are TRBV3-1 (or the pseudogene TRBV3-2) and TRBJ2-6; the D is unclear. Trimming stripped 4 bases from V and 2 bases from J, with 6 bases between. CDR3 length equals 14 residues. The germline CDR1 and CDR2 sequences are LGHDT and YNNKEL (reference sequence). CDR3 nucleotides: TGTGCCAGCAGCCCAATCCCTGGGGCCAACGTCCTGACTTTC. Translating it yields CASSPIPGANVLTF.

The chain joins TRBV6-2 or TRBV6-3 to TRBJ1-1; 11 nucleotides align to TRBD1. CDR3 size: 15 residues. From germline, CDR1 is MNHEY and CDR2 SVGEGT. The trim removed 5 bases at V and 8 bases at J, leaving 10 bases unmatched. In DNA form, the CDR3 reads TGTGCCAGCAGTGTACACCGGGACAGGGGGAGGGAAGCTTTCTTT. Translating it yields CASSVHRDRGREAFF.

The genes are TRBV27 and TRBJ2-7; 8 bases line up with TRBD1. Germline-derived CDR1 and CDR2 are MNHEY and SMNVEV (reference sequence). The CDR3 extends over 15 amino acids. Losses at the gene ends were 6 bases for V and 0 bases for J; bases not matched to a gene: 7. The CDR3 coding sequence is TGTGCCAGCAGAGGGGGGACAGGCCGCTCCTACGAGCAGTACTTC. It codes for CASRGGTGRSYEQYF.

This clone was picked up one time. The chain links TRBV9 to TRBJ1-1; tentatively, D is TRBD1 (6 bases). Germline lookup yields CDR1 SGDLS and CDR2 YYNGEE. V was clipped by 2 bases and J by 0 bases, with 11 bases between them. The CDR3 extends over 15 amino acids. CDR3 sequence: CASSVLEGVNTEAFF. The CDR3, as DNA: TGTGCCAGCAGCGTTCTCGAGGGGGTGAACACTGAAGCTTTCTTT.

For this clone: Other DNA sequences in this specimen translate into the identical CDR3. This chain uses TRBV4-1 with TRBJ2-7; TRBD1 matches at 9 bases. CDR1 is MGHRA, CDR2 YSYEKL, per germline. J was trimmed by 1 base and V by 7 bases; bases with no gene match: 5. This CDR3 spans 14 amino acids. The CDR3 is CASKPGQGSYEQYF. CDR3 coding DNA: TGCGCCAGCAAACCGGGACAGGGTTCCTACGAGCAGTACTTC.

The rearrangement uses TRBV5-1 and TRBJ2-7; TRBD2 might be the D (6 bases). V lost 3 bases and J lost 6, with 13 bases in between. This CDR3 has 13 amino acids. CDR1 SGHRS and CDR2 YFSETQ come from the germline V gene. Written as DNA, the CDR3 is TGCGCCAGCAGCTCAGACTCTAGCGCCGAGCAGTACTTC. Translating gives CASSSDSSAEQYF.

V and J are TRBV19 and TRBJ1-5; TRBD1 aligns across 10 bases. V was pared by 4 bases and J by 1 base, with 4 bases of the junction left unmatched. CDR3 length: 16 amino acids. CDR1 and CDR2 from the germline V gene are LNHDA and SQIVND (reference sequence). CDR3: CASSRQGAGSNQPQHF. DNA for the CDR3: TGTGCCAGTAGTAGACAGGGGGCAGGGAGCAATCAGCCCCAGCATTTT. Using reference TRBV19 and TRBJ1-5 for the parts outside the CDR3, the full variable domain is DGGITQSPKYLFRKEGQNVTLSCEQNLNHDAMYWYRQDPGQGLRLIYYSQIVNDFQKGDIAEGYSVSREKKESFPLTVTSAQKNPTAFYLCASSRQGAGSNQPQHFGDGTRLSIL.

The chain carries TRBV12-3 or TRBV12-4 and TRBJ2-3; D is unresolved. CDR3 length equals 13 residues. The germline V and J ends were trimmed by 5 bases and 1 base, with 7 bases remaining between them. The DNA for the CDR3 is TGTGCCAGCAGTCGCTCGGGCACAGATACGCAGTATTTT. It codes for CASSRSGTDTQYF.

The V call is TRBV5-8, the J call TRBJ2-3, with 10 positions matching TRBD1. Germline loops: CDR1 SGHTS, CDR2 YDEGEE. The CDR3 covers 16 residues. V trimming: 6 bases; J trimming: 3 bases; junction bases outside the gene matches: 10. CDR3 protein: CASTTDGGQGTDTQYF. CDR3 in DNA: TGTGCCAGCACGACTGATGGGGGACAGGGGACAGATACGCAGTATTTT.

CDR3: CASSEDPTEAFF. CDR3 DNA: TGTGCCAGCAGTGAAGATCCGACTGAAGCTTTCTTT. V is TRBV6-1 and J is TRBJ1-1; D is undetermined. Trimming left V 1 base short and J 5 bases short, with 5 bases between. The CDR3 length is 12 residues. The germline gives CDR1 MNHNS, CDR2 SASEGT.

The chain joins TRBV28 to TRBJ2-7; the D is unclear. Trimming removed 8 bases from V and 4 bases from J, with 21 bases in between. Germline CDR1 and CDR2: MDHEN and SYDVKM. The CDR3 is made up of 15 amino acids. CDR3 DNA: TGTGCCAGCGGAATCACTATCCCCCAACGATACGAGCAGTACTTC. It codes for CASGITIPQRYEQYF.

The chain has TRBV9 and TRBJ2-7; D gene ambiguous. The germline CDR1 and CDR2 sequences are SGDLS and YYNGEE. Trimming removed 4 bases at V and 0 bases at J, with 11 bases between. The CDR3 totals 14 residues. The CDR3 sequence: CASSSRGASYEQYF. The CDR3 DNA reads TGTGCCAGCAGCTCCCGCGGCGCCTCCTACGAGCAGTACTTC.

This rearrangement joins TRBV19 to TRBJ2-6; D gene ambiguous. V gave up 2 bases and J gave up 2 bases, with 13 bases separating them. CDR1 and CDR2 from the germline V gene are LNHDA and SQIVND (reference sequence). CDR3 size: 17 residues. CDR3 bases: TGTGCCAGTAGTATACCCCCCCCTCTAGCTGGGGCCAACGTCCTGACTTTC. It is translated as CASSIPPPLAGANVLTF.

Only one count was recorded for this clone. This chain joins TRBV30 and TRBJ1-1, with 8 bases lining up with TRBD1. Unmatched junction bases numbered 10, after V lost 3 bases and J lost 4 bases. CDR1 and CDR2 from the germline V gene are GTSNPN and SVGIG (reference sequence). The CDR3 is made up of 15 amino acids. CDR3 DNA: TGTGCCTGGAGGGGCAGGGGGCGGAGGCGCACTGAAGCTTTCTTT. Protein: CAWRGRGRRRTEAFF.

The rearrangement joins TRBV7-2 to TRBJ2-2; 7 nucleotides match TRBD2. After removal of 5 bases from V and 5 bases from J, the junction contained 11 bases not matched to a gene. This CDR3 region has 16 residues. Looked up from germline, CDR1 is SGHTA and CDR2 is FQGNSA. This chain's CDR3 is CASSPPGGRRTGELFF. The CDR3 DNA reads as TGTGCCAGCAGCCCGCCCGGCGGGAGAAGAACCGGGGAGCTGTTTTTT.

The CDR3 sequence: CASSLAYDGGQGDTGELFF. The CDR3 region has the DNA TGTGCCAGCAGCTTAGCTTATGATGGGGGACAGGGCGACACCGGGGAGCTGTTTTTT. V and J are TRBV7-8 and TRBJ2-2; 9 bases match TRBD1. From germline, CDR1 is SGHVS and CDR2 FQNEAQ. The CDR3 runs to 19 residues. Germline trimming cut 0 bases from V and 3 bases from J; bases unmatched to any gene: 11.

V gene TRBV7-2 combines with J gene TRBJ2-7; D is uncertain. Germline values: CDR1 SGHTA, CDR2 FQGNSA. V shed 0 bases and J shed 4 bases, with 7 bases lying between them. The CDR3 runs to 13 residues. Here the CDR3 reads CASSLARTYEQYF. CDR3 in DNA: TGTGCCAGCAGCTTAGCGCGCACGTACGAGCAGTACTTC.

The J gene is TRBJ2-3, the V gene TRBV7-3; TRBD1 might be the D (6 bases). In germline, CDR1 is SGHTA, CDR2 FQGTGA. V shed 5 bases and J shed 2 bases, with 14 bases lying between them. This CDR3 comprises 15 residues. CDR3 in amino acids: CASSPGQGSTDTQYF. The DNA for the CDR3 is TGTGCCAGCAGCCCAGGCCAGGGGTCCACAGATACGCAGTATTTT.